The 3 T cell receptor beta chains in this list originate from one sample, sequenced in a study of beta chain features in type 1 diabetes. The entirety of the isolated RNA underwent reverse transcription, so expressed TCRB transcripts were sequenced. Sequencing was performed with immunoSEQ multiplex PCR; in TCRdb, only in-frame clones are kept and a portion is missing. The table has 150,000 to 160,000 clones, around 10% seen once. Sequencing input: central memory CD4+ T cells from blood. These receptors all stem from a man between 18 and 35 years old in good health.

V gene TRBV30 combines with J gene TRBJ2-1, with 9 bases fitting TRBD2. This CDR3 has 14 residues. The junction had 10 bases not matched to a gene; V was cut back by 7 bases and J by 6 bases. From germline, CDR1 is GTSNPN and CDR2 SVGIG (reference sequence). CDR3 DNA: TGTGCCTCGCCCCTTAGGCGGGGGGGCAATGAGCAGTTCTTC. Translation gives CASPLRRGGNEQFF.

The chain is built from TRBV29-1 and TRBJ2-1; no firm D call. Trimming took off 7 bases at V and 2 bases at J, with 6 bases between the two ends. The CDR3 is 11 residues long. The germline gives CDR1 SQVTM, CDR2 ANQGSEA. In nucleotides, the CDR3 is TGCAGCGCCGCCCCCTACAATGAGCAGTTCTTC. Translating it yields CSAAPYNEQFF.

The chain uses TRBV7-2 and TRBJ2-5; the D gene could be TRBD1 or TRBD2 (5 bases each). This CDR3 contains 15 residues. Germline loops: CDR1 SGHTA, CDR2 FQGNSA. V lost 5 bases to trimming and J lost 5 bases, with 18 bases between them. DNA of the CDR3: TGTGCCAGCAGCCCCCCGAGGGGCGCGTATGAGACCCAGTACTTC. It translates to CASSPPRGAYETQYF.